These 21 T cell receptor beta chains came from one sample sequenced in a study of OX40 agonist ivuxolimab in advanced cancers. Clones were sequenced by immunoSEQ multiplex PCR, and TCRdb holds only the in-frame ones, with some missing. The sample has over 55,000 clones, approximately 80% seen once. The sequencing used CD4+ or CD8+ T cells sorted from blood, collected in a trial of the OX40 agonist ivuxolimab. All receptors derive from an adult with an advanced solid tumor such as melanoma, head and neck, liver or kidney cancer.

CDR3 sequence (DNA): TGTGCCAGCAGCTATCGGAGTGGGACAGGGAGTTCCACAGATACGCAGTATTTT. Its translation is CASSYRSGTGSSTDTQYF. This rearrangement joins TRBV5-8 to TRBJ2-3; 9 positions match TRBD1. The J segment lost 2 bases and the V segment lost 3 bases, leaving 13 bases of the junction unmatched. This CDR3 has 18 residues. The germline V gene encodes CDR1 SGHTS and CDR2 YDEGEE. The full variable domain, in which reference TRBV5-8 and TRBJ2-3 provide the parts outside the CDR3, is EAGVTQSPTHLIKTRGQQATLRCSPISGHTSVYWYQQALGLGLQFLLWYDEGEERNRGNFPPRFSGRQFPNYSSELNVNALELEDSALYLCASSYRSGTGSSTDTQYFGPGTRLTVL.

This chain uses TRBV5-1 with TRBJ1-1; the match to TRBD1 covers 8 bases. V lost 1 base, J lost 3 bases, and 8 bases stayed unmatched. The CDR3 is made up of 16 amino acids. CDR1 and CDR2 (germline): SGHRS, YFSETQ. The CDR3 here is CASSLTGGLVYTEAFF. As DNA, the CDR3 is TGCGCCAGCAGCTTGACAGGGGGGCTAGTGTACACTGAAGCTTTCTTT. The variable domain in full, with the rest retrieved from reference TRBV5-1 and TRBJ1-1, is KAGVTQTPRYLIKTRGQQVTLSCSPISGHRSVSWYQQTPGQGLQFLFEYFSETQRNKGNFPGRFSGRQFSNSRSEMNVSTLELGDSALYLCASSLTGGLVYTEAFFGQGTRLTVV.

The CDR3 here is CASSSLTSGAQETQYF. CDR3 coding DNA: TGCGCCAGCAGCTCCCTGACTAGCGGGGCACAAGAGACCCAGTACTTC. The rearrangement joins TRBV5-1 to TRBJ2-5; 11 nucleotides agree with TRBD2. In germline, CDR1 is SGHRS, CDR2 YFSETQ. The CDR3 extends over 16 amino acids. V dropped 3 bases and J dropped 2; count of bases not matched to a gene: 6.

The chain is built from TRBV6-1 and TRBJ2-7; D gene unclear. This CDR3 has 12 residues. CDR1 and CDR2 from the germline V gene are MNHNS and SASEGT. V was trimmed by 3 bases and J by 3 bases, leaving 6 bases between them. The CDR3 bases are TGTGCCAGCAGTGACAGCAGCTACGAGCAGTACGTC. It specifies CASSDSSYEQYV.

The CDR3 nucleotides read TGTGCCAGCAGCCGGTCTCGCTCCTACAATGAGCAGTTCTTC. Encoded protein: CASSRSRSYNEQFF. V and J are TRBV6-5 and TRBJ2-1; D uncertain. Germline V CDR1 and CDR2: MNHEY, SVGAGI. The length of the CDR3 is 14 residues. With 6 bases removed from V and 0 bases from J, the gap between germline ends came to 9 bases.

J is TRBJ2-4 and V is TRBV28, with 11 bases lining up with TRBD1. CDR1 and CDR2 from the germline V gene are MDHEN and SYDVKM. V trimming: 6 bases; J trimming: 2 bases; junction bases outside the gene matches: 6. There are 16 residues in the CDR3. CDR3 in DNA: TGTGCCAGCAGCGACCGGGACAGGGGGACCAAAAACATTCAGTACTTC. It encodes CASSDRDRGTKNIQYF. The complete variable domain, with remaining parts taken from reference TRBV28 and TRBJ2-4, reads DVKVTQSSRYLVKRTGEKVFLECVQDMDHENMFWYRQDPGLGLRLIYFSYDVKMKEKGDIPEGYSVSREKKERFSLILESASTNQTSMYLCASSDRDRGTKNIQYFGAGTRLSVL.

V and J are TRBV28 and TRBJ2-5; D is uncertain. The end of the DNA fits TRBJ2-7 better, so the J call may be wrong. Germline values: CDR1 MDHEN, CDR2 SYDVKM. CDR3 length: 14 amino acids. The CDR3 region has the DNA TGTGCCAGCAGTTCCTACGGACCAGATTACGAGCAGTACTTC. Protein product: CASSSYGPDYEQYF.

The gene calls are TRBV7-9 and TRBJ2-5, with D perhaps given as TRBD1 or TRBD2 (5 bases each). CDR3 size: 15 residues. Per the germline V gene, CDR1 is SEHNR and CDR2 is FQNEAQ (reference sequence). V was trimmed by 1 base and J by 5 bases, leaving 14 bases between them. The CDR3 DNA sequence: TGTGCCAGCAGCTTAGGGGGGACGGTAGGGGAGACCCAGTACTTC. Protein sequence: CASSLGGTVGETQYF.

The chain links TRBV4-1 to TRBJ2-2; D ambiguous. This CDR3 has 16 amino acids. V lost 0 bases and J 5 bases, leaving 13 bases between the germline ends. Germline V lookup: CDR1 MGHRA, CDR2 YSYEKL. CDR3 sequence: CASSQDYLAATGELFF. In nucleotides, the CDR3 is TGCGCCAGCAGCCAAGATTACCTGGCCGCAACCGGGGAGCTGTTTTTT.

This clone was seen more than once but under ten times. This chain joins TRBV2 and TRBJ1-2; the D is unclear. V dropped 3 bases and J dropped 4 bases, with 3 bases sitting between them. The length of the CDR3 is 11 residues. Germline lookup yields CDR1 SNHLY and CDR2 FYNNEI. As DNA, the CDR3 is TGTGCCAGCAGTGAGGCCTATGGCTACACCTTC. Protein sequence: CASSEAYGYTF.

J is TRBJ1-5 and V is TRBV27, with a possible D match to TRBD1 (6 bases). In germline, CDR1 is MNHEY, CDR2 SMNVEV (reference sequence). V was pared by 3 bases and J by 5 bases, with 11 bases between. This CDR3 is 14 amino acids long. Written as DNA, the CDR3 is TGTGCCAGCAGTTTCGTACAGGGTGATCAGCCCCAGCATTTT. Translated, it gives CASSFVQGDQPQHF.

V is TRBV18 and J is TRBJ2-3, with TRBD1 matching over 8 bases. The CDR3 covers 12 residues. J gave up 6 bases and V 4 bases, and 0 bases lay outside the gene matches. Germline values: CDR1 KGHSH, CDR2 LQKENI. The CDR3 loop reads CASSRQGDTQYF. CDR3 nucleotide sequence: TGTGCCAGCTCACGACAGGGGGATACGCAGTATTTT.

The chain carries TRBV5-7 and TRBJ2-7; 7 bases line up with TRBD1. TRBV5-7 is an ORF; its function is uncertain. The V segment lost 0 bases and the J segment 3 bases; nucleotides outside the gene matches: 9. The length of the CDR3 is 16 residues. The CDR3, as DNA: TGTGCCAGCAGCTTGGAACCAGGGGGTGATGGCTACGAGCAGTACTTC. Amino acids: CASSLEPGGDGYEQYF.

The chain couples TRBV6-4 to TRBJ1-1; maybe TRBD1 (5 bases). This CDR3 contains 16 residues. Germline values: CDR1 MRHNA, CDR2 SNTAGT. V lost 6 bases to trimming and J lost 1 base, with 18 bases between them. CDR3 protein: CASRTLGGGRNTEAFF. CDR3 nucleotide sequence: TGTGCCAGCAGGACCCTCGGGGGTGGGAGGAACACTGAAGCTTTCTTT.

This rearrangement joins TRBV4-2 to TRBJ1-5, with D possibly being TRBD1 (5 bases). The V end lost 4 bases, the J end lost 4 bases, and 8 bases lay between the germline ends. Germline CDR1 is LGHNA and CDR2 is YNFKEQ. This CDR3 contains 13 residues. The CDR3 sequence: CASSPGPNQPQHF. The CDR3 nucleotides are TGTGCCAGCAGCCCGGGACCGAATCAGCCCCAGCATTTT.

The chain combines TRBV11-2 with TRBJ2-7; D call uncertain. The CDR3 extends over 12 amino acids. CDR1 is SGHAT, CDR2 FQNNGV, per germline. V lost 6 bases to trimming and J lost 6 bases, with 12 bases between them. CDR3 protein: CASSKVDGEQYF. The CDR3 DNA reads TGTGCCAGCAGTAAAGTAGACGGCGAGCAGTACTTC.

The rearrangement joins TRBV11-2 to TRBJ1-1; no clear D gene. CDR3 length: 15 residues. V was trimmed by 2 bases and J by 4 bases, leaving 14 bases between them. The germline CDR1 and CDR2 sequences are SGHAT and FQNNGV. The CDR3 protein is CASSLLGIHTTEAFF. The CDR3 bases are TGTGCCAGCAGCTTATTAGGGATCCACACCACTGAAGCTTTCTTT.

In this sample, this clone turned up a few times. The chain couples TRBV6-5 to TRBJ2-7; the match to TRBD1 covers 9 bases. Germline trimming cut 6 bases from V and 4 bases from J; bases unmatched to any gene: 7. Looked up from germline, CDR1 is MNHEY and CDR2 is SVGAGI. The CDR3 totals 14 residues. This CDR3 reads CASSPRGTGYEQYV. In DNA form, the CDR3 reads TGTGCCAGCAGCCCGCGGGGGACAGGGTACGAGCAGTACGTC.

This chain uses TRBV28 with TRBJ2-5; D tentatively fits TRBD1 or TRBD2 (5 bases each). V was pared by 2 bases and J by 6 bases, with 16 bases between. This CDR3 spans 15 amino acids. CDR1 and CDR2 from the germline V gene are MDHEN and SYDVKM. CDR3 sequence reads: CASSLKGMGVKTQYF. The DNA for the CDR3 is TGTGCCAGCAGTTTAAAGGGGATGGGGGTGAAGACCCAGTACTTC.

Only one count was recorded for this clone. The V and J genes are TRBV9 and TRBJ2-7; 9 nucleotides agree with TRBD2. J gave up 1 base and V 4 bases, and 18 bases lay outside the gene matches. The CDR3 is made up of 19 amino acids. Germline V gives CDR1 SGDLS, CDR2 YYNGEE. The CDR3, as DNA: TGTGCCAGCAGCCTCAGGAGTCTAGCGGGACGGGGGGGTTCCTACGAGCAGTACTTC. Residues: CASSLRSLAGRGGSYEQYF.

The chain combines TRBV14 with TRBJ1-5; unclear D gene. The germline V and J ends were trimmed by 0 bases and 4 bases, with 13 bases remaining between them. This CDR3 region has 16 residues. Germline loops: CDR1 SGHDN, CDR2 FVKESK. The CDR3: CASSQDRYRGNQPQHF. CDR3 sequence (DNA): TGTGCCAGCAGCCAAGATAGGTACCGAGGGAATCAGCCCCAGCATTTT.